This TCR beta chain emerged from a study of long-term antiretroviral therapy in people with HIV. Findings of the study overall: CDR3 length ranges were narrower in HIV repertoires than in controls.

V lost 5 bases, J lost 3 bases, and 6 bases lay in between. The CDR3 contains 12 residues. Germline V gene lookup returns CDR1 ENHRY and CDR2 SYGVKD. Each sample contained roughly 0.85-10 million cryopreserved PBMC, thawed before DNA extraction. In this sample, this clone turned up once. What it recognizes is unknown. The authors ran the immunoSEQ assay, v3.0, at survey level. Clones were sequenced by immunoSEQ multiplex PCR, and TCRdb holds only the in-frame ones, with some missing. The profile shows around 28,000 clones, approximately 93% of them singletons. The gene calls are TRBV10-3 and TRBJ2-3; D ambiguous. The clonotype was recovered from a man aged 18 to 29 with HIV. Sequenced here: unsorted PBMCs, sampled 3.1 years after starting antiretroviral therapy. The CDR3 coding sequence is TGTGCCATCAGTCGAGCGACAGATACGCAGTATTTT. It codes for CAISRATDTQYF.